What follows are 24 T cell receptor beta chains derived from one specimen sequenced in a study of technical replicates of blood from a handful of donors. Assay used: immunoSEQ multiplex PCR; TCRdb lists only in-frame clones, some missing. Here the sample spans tens of thousands of clones, 91% being singletons. Sequencing was done on a sample of PBMCs. The receptors derive from a human donor in good health. Some clones in this sample may be carry-over from other donors' samples.

This chain joins TRBV30 and TRBJ1-2, with a weak D call TRBD1 (6 bases). Trimming removed 5 bases from V and 4 bases from J, with 14 bases in between. Per the germline V gene, CDR1 is GTSNPN and CDR2 is SVGIG (reference sequence). The CDR3 runs to 13 residues. The CDR3 protein is CAWDTGPSYGYTF. CDR3 coding DNA: TGTGCCTGGGATACAGGGCCTAGCTATGGCTACACCTTC. Looking up the rest from reference TRBV30 and TRBJ1-2 gives the full variable domain: SQTIHQWPATLVQPVGSPLSLECTVEGTSNPNLYWYRQAAGRGLQLLFYSVGIGQISSEVPQNLSASRPQDRQFILSSKKLLLSDSGFYLCAWDTGPSYGYTFGSGTRLTVV.

The chain joins TRBV7-2 to TRBJ2-7, with 8 nucleotides matching TRBD2. The length of the CDR3 is 17 residues. J lost 2 bases, V lost 3 bases, and 12 bases had no gene match. CDR1 is SGHTA and CDR2 is FQGNSA in the germline V gene. In nucleotides, the CDR3 is TGTGCCAGCAGCTTCGGTTCCGAGGGAGCGGGAGCCTACGAGCAGTACTTC. Translation: CASSFGSEGAGAYEQYF.

This chain uses TRBV7-2 with TRBJ2-3, with D tentatively TRBD1 (8 bases). Between the trimmed V and J ends, which lost 4 bases and 3 bases, there was a span of 17 bases. The CDR3 has 16 residues. Per the germline V gene, CDR1 is SGHTA and CDR2 is FQGNSA. For the CDR3, the DNA is TGTGCCAGCAGCTACAAAACAGGGGGGGTTACAGATACGCAGTATTTT. It encodes CASSYKTGGVTDTQYF.

This chain connects TRBV7-3 to TRBJ2-1; D may be TRBD2 (6 bases). The germline V gene has CDR1 SGHTA and CDR2 FQGTGA. CDR3 length equals 15 residues. V lost 2 bases and J 9 bases, leaving 17 bases between the germline ends. The CDR3 spells CASSLFSVVGGEQFF. CDR3 nucleotide sequence: TGTGCCAGCAGCTTATTCTCCGTAGTCGGGGGTGAGCAGTTCTTC. The full variable domain, completed using reference TRBV7-3 and TRBJ2-1, is GAGVSQTPSNKVTEKGKYVELRCDPISGHTALYWYRQSLGQGPEFLIYFQGTGAADDSGLPNDRFFAVRPEGSVSTLKIQRTERGDSAVYLCASSLFSVVGGEQFFGPGTRLTVL.

The J gene is TRBJ2-3, the V gene TRBV25-1; D might be TRBD1 (5 bases). Germline V lookup: CDR1 MGHDK, CDR2 SYGVNS. The V and J ends lost 8 bases and 5 bases respectively, with 8 bases between them. There are 11 residues in the CDR3. CDR3 in amino acids: CASSQGDTQYF. The CDR3 DNA follows: TGTGCCAGCTCCCAGGGAGATACGCAGTATTTT.

The chain combines TRBV4-1 with TRBJ2-1; 7 bases line up with TRBD2. Germline lookup yields CDR1 MGHRA and CDR2 YSYEKL. The CDR3 extends over 13 amino acids. Losses at the gene ends were 2 bases for V and 9 bases for J; bases not matched to a gene: 4. The CDR3 spells CASSQRLAVEQFF. The DNA of the CDR3 is TGCGCCAGCAGCCAACGGCTAGCGGTTGAGCAGTTCTTC.

CDR3 in amino acids: CASSNLMTSGNLVDTQYF. The CDR3 DNA sequence: TGTGCCAGCAGCAACTTAATGACTAGCGGGAACCTAGTAGATACGCAGTATTTT. The chain employs TRBV5-6 and TRBJ2-3; 11 bases fit TRBD2. V was clipped by 4 bases and J by 5 bases; unmatched bases: 15. The germline V gene encodes CDR1 SGHDT and CDR2 YYEEEE. The length of the CDR3 is 18 residues.

V gene TRBV4-2 combines with J gene TRBJ1-3; D is perhaps TRBD1 (5 bases). The germline V and J ends were trimmed by 1 base and 0 bases, with 10 bases remaining between them. Germline V gene data show CDR1 as LGHNA and CDR2 as YNFKEQ. The CDR3 is 16 residues long. CDR3 bases: TGTGCCAGCAGCCAAGCACAGGCGAGCTCTGGAAACACCATATATTTT. It is translated as CASSQAQASSGNTIYF.

This clone was seen just once. The V and J genes are TRBV2 and TRBJ2-7; a weak D match, TRBD2 (6 bases). This CDR3 is built from 12 residues. Germline V gives CDR1 SNHLY, CDR2 FYNNEI. V gave up 5 bases and J gave up 3 bases, with 8 bases separating them. The CDR3 is CASSRDFYEQYF. The DNA for the CDR3 is TGTGCCAGCAGTAGGGACTTCTACGAGCAGTACTTC. Variable domain in full (rest from reference TRBV2 and TRBJ2-7): EPEVTQTPSHQVTQMGQEVILRCVPISNHLYFYWYRQILGQKVEFLVSFYNNEISEKSEIFDDQFSVERPDGSNFTLKIRSTKLEDSAMYFCASSRDFYEQYFGPGTRLTVT.

The chain employs TRBV27 and TRBJ2-7; 9 bases agree with TRBD1. Germline V CDR1 and CDR2: MNHEY, SMNVEV (reference sequence). CDR3 length: 13 residues. The trim removed 6 bases at V and 3 bases at J, leaving 3 bases unmatched. The CDR3 DNA reads TGTGCCAGCAGCCGGGACAGGGTCTACGAGCAGTACTTC. Protein: CASSRDRVYEQYF.

The gene calls are TRBV10-3 and TRBJ1-1; perhaps TRBD1 as D (5 bases). CDR1 ENHRY and CDR2 SYGVKD come from the germline V gene. The CDR3 has 13 amino acids. V was cut by 3 bases and J by 5 bases, with 10 bases left in between. The CDR3 region has the DNA TGTGCCATCAGTGATGGGGGGAGGACTGAAGCTTTCTTT. This encodes CAISDGGRTEAFF.

The gene calls are TRBV15 and TRBJ2-5; 8 bases map to TRBD1. The germline CDR1 and CDR2 sequences are LNHNV and YYDKDF (reference sequence). This CDR3 has 15 amino acids. V lost 5 bases to trimming and J lost 4 bases; unmatched junction nucleotides: 9. The CDR3 sequence is CATSVDRGSGETQYF. CDR3 DNA: TGTGCCACCAGCGTTGACAGGGGTTCGGGAGAGACCCAGTACTTC.

J is TRBJ2-1 and V is TRBV25-1, with TRBD2 identical over 7 bases. The trim removed 6 bases at V and 0 bases at J, leaving 5 bases unmatched. The CDR3 is 15 amino acids. Per germline, CDR1 MGHDK and CDR2 SYGVNS. The CDR3 sequence is CASSEERDSYNEQFF. CDR3 nucleotides: TGTGCCAGCAGCGAAGAGCGGGACTCCTACAATGAGCAGTTCTTC.

V and J are TRBV25-1 and TRBJ1-2; a possible D gene is TRBD1 (6 bases). V lost 7 bases, J lost 5 bases, and 17 bases lay in between. The CDR3 is made up of 14 amino acids. CDR1 and CDR2 (germline): MGHDK, SYGVNS. Here the CDR3 reads CASKPAGTSYGYTF. The CDR3 nucleotides are TGTGCCAGCAAGCCCGCCGGGACATCGTATGGCTACACCTTC.

The V call is TRBV10-3, the J call TRBJ2-3; D is perhaps TRBD1 (6 bases). This CDR3 region has 14 residues. The V end was cut by 6 bases, the J end by 0 bases, with 10 bases between. Germline CDR1 ENHRY, CDR2 SYGVKD. The CDR3 is CAIRTGGSTDTQYF. In DNA, the CDR3 is TGTGCCATCAGGACAGGAGGTAGCACAGATACGCAGTATTTT.

This chain joins TRBV5-6 and TRBJ2-7; 7 bases are shared with TRBD2. In germline, CDR1 is SGHDT, CDR2 YYEEEE. The length of the CDR3 is 13 residues. Germline trimming cut 4 bases from V and 4 bases from J; bases unmatched to any gene: 5. The CDR3 DNA reads as TGTGCCAGCAGCACACTTAGCGGGTACGAGCAGTACTTC. Translating gives CASSTLSGYEQYF.

Details on this clone: The same CDR3 also results from other DNA sequences found in this sample. This chain joins TRBV7-9 and TRBJ2-7, with a tentative D call TRBD2 (5 bases). Trimming stripped 4 bases from V and 0 bases from J, with 13 bases between. The CDR3 is made up of 15 amino acids. Germline lookup yields CDR1 SEHNR and CDR2 FQNEAQ (reference sequence). DNA for the CDR3: TGTGCCAGCAGCTCCGCTGCGGGTAGCTCCTACGAGCAGTACTTC. This codes for CASSSAAGSSYEQYF.

This sequence joins TRBV11-3 and TRBJ2-6; D might be TRBD2 (5 bases). The length of the CDR3 is 14 residues. Looked up from germline, CDR1 is SGHNT and CDR2 is YENEEA. Trimming took off 5 bases at V and 2 bases at J, with 7 bases between the two ends. For the CDR3, the DNA is TGTGCCAGCAGCCACGGGACTGGGGCCAACGTCCTGACTTTC. Encoded protein: CASSHGTGANVLTF. The full variable domain, in which reference TRBV11-3 and TRBJ2-6 provide the parts outside the CDR3, is EAGVVQSPRYKIIEKKQPVAFWCNPISGHNTLYWYLQNLGQGPELLIRYENEEAVDDSQLPKDRFSAERLKGVDSTLKIQPAELGDSAVYLCASSHGTGANVLTFGAGSRLTVL.

This clone was observed once. The chain couples TRBV10-3 to TRBJ1-6; 8 positions agree with TRBD1. CDR1 is ENHRY, CDR2 SYGVKD, per germline. Trimming cost V 5 bases and J 5 bases; bases outside gene matches: 2. The CDR3 is 14 amino acids. CDR3 protein: CAISLTGDNSPLHF. As DNA, the CDR3 is TGTGCCATCAGTCTGACAGGGGATAATTCACCCCTCCACTTT.

The rearrangement joins TRBV5-4 to TRBJ1-3, with 7 nucleotides matching TRBD1. This CDR3 is built from 14 residues. V trimming: 4 bases; J trimming: 3 bases; junction bases outside the gene matches: 4. Germline CDR1 SGHNT, CDR2 YYREEE (reference sequence). The CDR3 here is CASSTGVFGNTIYF. The CDR3 nucleotides read TGTGCCAGCAGCACAGGGGTATTTGGAAACACCATATATTTT. Full variable domain (remainder filled in from reference TRBV5-4 and TRBJ1-3): ETGVTQSPTHLIKTRGQQVTLRCSSQSGHNTVSWYQQALGQGPQFIFQYYREEENGRGNFPPRFSGLQFPNYSSELNVNALELDDSALYLCASSTGVFGNTIYFGEGSWLTVV.

The rearrangement links TRBV27 to TRBJ1-6; no definite D call. CDR1 and CDR2 (germline): MNHEY, SMNVEV (reference sequence). Trimming cost V 2 bases and J 7 bases, with 3 bases left between them. CDR3 length: 12 residues. The CDR3 sequence: CASSLGNSPLHF. The CDR3 DNA reads as TGTGCCAGCAGTTTAGGCAATTCACCCCTCCACTTT.

V is TRBV6-6 and J is TRBJ1-6; TRBD1 is a possible D gene (6 bases). Germline values: CDR1 MNHNY, CDR2 SVGAGI (reference sequence). The CDR3 spans 15 residues. V lost 7 bases and J 6 bases, leaving 16 bases between the germline ends. This CDR3 reads CASNLRGEGNSPLHF. CDR3 nucleotides: TGTGCCAGCAATCTAAGGGGGGAGGGTAATTCACCCCTCCACTTT.

The chain carries TRBV2 and TRBJ1-4; the D is unclear. Germline loops: CDR1 SNHLY, CDR2 FYNNEI. Trimming left V 6 bases short and J 6 bases short, with 11 bases between. The CDR3 extends over 13 amino acids. CDR3 nucleotide sequence: TGTGCCAGCAGCTTGCCCCCGGATGAAAAACTGTTTTTT. It is translated as CASSLPPDEKLFF.

The gene calls are TRBV2 and TRBJ2-1; 7 bases agree with TRBD2. The V segment lost 11 bases and the J segment 3 bases; nucleotides outside the gene matches: 7. CDR1 is SNHLY, CDR2 FYNNEI, per germline. This CDR3 comprises 13 residues. In DNA, the CDR3 is TGTGCCGCCATGGCGGGGGTCTACAATGAGCAGTTCTTC. This gives the protein CAAMAGVYNEQFF.